The 26 T cell receptor beta chains below were found in one sample sequenced in a study of shared clonotypes between healthy human individuals. The assay was immunoSEQ multiplex PCR, and TCRdb's table has in-frame clones only and misses some. This sample has roughly 1.5 million clones; 98% occur once, and the top ten carry roughly 0.45%. Sequencing input: naive CD4+ T cells sorted from blood. Documented subset: CD45RA+ positively selected. Source of these receptors: a man aged 25 to 40 in good health.

The V gene is TRBV10-3, the J gene TRBJ2-2; TRBD1 matches 8 bases. Germline-derived CDR1 and CDR2 are ENHRY and SYGVKD. The CDR3 contains 16 residues. Trimming at V came to 2 bases and at J to 5 bases, leaving 7 bases not matched to a gene. The CDR3 DNA sequence: TGTGCCATCAGTGAGCCAGGGGGCGCGAGGACCGGGGAGCTGTTTTTT. Translated: CAISEPGGARTGELFF.

The chain joins TRBV9 to TRBJ1-3; D gene unclear. The length of the CDR3 is 16 residues. Germline CDR1 SGDLS, CDR2 YYNGEE. V dropped 4 bases and J dropped 6 bases, with 20 bases sitting between them. The CDR3 region is CASSSSGGRPENTIYF. The CDR3 nucleotides read TGTGCCAGCAGCTCCAGCGGTGGCAGGCCCGAAAACACCATATATTTT. The full variable domain, completed using reference TRBV9 and TRBJ1-3, is DSGVTQTPKHLITATGQRVTLRCSPRSGDLSVYWYQQSLDQGLQFLIQYYNGEERAKGNILERFSAQQFPDLHSELNLSSLELGDSALYFCASSSSGGRPENTIYFGEGSWLTVV.

The J gene is TRBJ2-7, the V gene TRBV10-2; TRBD1 might be the D (6 bases). Trimming removed 0 bases at V and 2 bases at J, with 8 bases between. Germline V gene data show CDR1 as WSHSY and CDR2 as SAAADI. The CDR3 is made up of 14 amino acids. The DNA for the CDR3 is TGCGCCAGCAGTGAGTCAGGGGACACCTACGAGCAGTACTTC. Amino acid sequence: CASSESGDTYEQYF.

This chain links TRBV28 with TRBJ1-1; maybe TRBD1 (5 bases). Germline V gives CDR1 MDHEN, CDR2 SYDVKM. The CDR3 contains 14 residues. Trimming removed 8 bases from V and 4 bases from J, with 17 bases in between. The CDR3 here is CASLGTGGSTEAFF. The CDR3 nucleotides read TGTGCCAGCCTGGGGACGGGAGGAAGCACTGAAGCTTTCTTT.

The V call is TRBV29-1, the J call TRBJ1-4, with D perhaps matching TRBD1 (6 bases). This CDR3 is built from 17 residues. The V gene's germline CDR1 is SQVTM and CDR2 ANQGSEA. The V and J ends lost 6 bases and 1 base respectively, with 21 bases between them. The CDR3 is CSVAQTGRWVTNEKLFF. CDR3 in DNA: TGCAGCGTCGCCCAAACAGGGAGATGGGTAACTAATGAAAAACTGTTTTTT.

The chain uses TRBV18 and TRBJ1-1; D is undetermined. Germline V gene lookup returns CDR1 KGHSH and CDR2 LQKENI. This CDR3 has 16 residues. Trimming removed 2 bases at V and 2 bases at J, with 15 bases between. CDR3 loop: CASSPRTSQGNTEAFF. CDR3 nucleotide sequence: TGTGCCAGCTCACCAAGGACGAGCCAAGGAAACACTGAAGCTTTCTTT.

The chain links TRBV5-4 to TRBJ2-2, with unresolved D. The CDR3 totals 13 residues. Deletions cut 1 base from V and 7 bases from J, with 8 bases between. CDR1 is SGHNT, CDR2 YYREEE, per germline (reference sequence). CDR3 nucleotides: TGTGCCAGCAGCTTGCCTTGGGGCGGGGAGCTGTTTTTT. Its protein product is CASSLPWGGELFF. The full variable domain, its missing parts supplied by reference TRBV5-4 and TRBJ2-2, is ETGVTQSPTHLIKTRGQQVTLRCSSQSGHNTVSWYQQALGQGPQFIFQYYREEENGRGNFPPRFSGLQFPNYSSELNVNALELDDSALYLCASSLPWGGELFFGEGSRLTVL.

The chain uses TRBV28 and TRBJ1-2; D is uncertain. Trimming left V 4 bases short and J 7 bases short, with 10 bases between. This CDR3 is 12 amino acids long. Germline V gene data show CDR1 as MDHEN and CDR2 as SYDVKM. CDR3 nucleotides: TGTGCCAGCAGTTCTTTCGCTGGTGGCTACACCTTC. Its protein product is CASSSFAGGYTF.

V usage is TRBV5-1 and J usage is TRBJ1-2; D is uncertain. Germline V gives CDR1 SGHRS, CDR2 YFSETQ. The length of the CDR3 is 15 residues. The V gene lost 4 bases and the J gene lost 4 bases, with 17 bases spanning the gap. CDR3 protein: CASSPRTHRGYGYTF. The CDR3 DNA follows: TGCGCCAGCAGCCCCAGGACCCACCGGGGCTATGGCTACACCTTC.

The DNA for the CDR3 is TGTGCCAGCAGCGACCGGGACAGCACCAGTCTCGGGACCCAGTACTTC. It translates to CASSDRDSTSLGTQYF. The rearrangement links TRBV14 to TRBJ2-5; the match to TRBD1 covers 7 bases. Per germline, CDR1 SGHDN and CDR2 FVKESK. CDR3 length equals 16 residues. V lost 5 bases, J lost 7 bases, and 16 bases stayed unmatched.

The V and J genes are TRBV5-1 and TRBJ1-4; 7 bases line up with TRBD1. Germline CDR1 and CDR2: SGHRS and YFSETQ. Trimming took 4 bases from V and 2 from J; bases not matched to a gene: 5. The length of the CDR3 is 15 residues. CDR3 nucleotides: TGCGCCAGCAGCGGAACAGGGGTGACTAATGAAAAACTGTTTTTT. Its protein product is CASSGTGVTNEKLFF.

V is TRBV27 and J is TRBJ2-3; no definite D call. Germline assignment: CDR1 MNHEY and CDR2 SMNVEV (reference sequence). The CDR3 loop spans 14 amino acids. Deletions cut 8 bases from V and 5 bases from J, with 17 bases between. Here the CDR3 reads CASGLRSREDTQYF. The CDR3 DNA reads as TGTGCCAGCGGTCTCCGTAGTAGGGAAGATACGCAGTATTTT.

The chain's CDR3 is CASSEAGSEAGELFF. The CDR3 coding sequence is TGCGCCAGCAGCGAGGCCGGGTCCGAGGCCGGGGAGCTGTTTTTT. This chain connects TRBV5-1 to TRBJ2-2; D call uncertain. Between the trimmed V and J ends, which lost 4 bases and 6 bases, there was a span of 16 bases. Germline V CDR1 and CDR2: SGHRS, YFSETQ. CDR3 size: 15 residues.

The chain recombines TRBV18 with TRBJ2-7; 12 bases map to TRBD2. V trimming: 3 bases; J trimming: 7 bases; junction bases outside the gene matches: 10. The CDR3 has 16 residues. Germline CDR1 is KGHSH and CDR2 is LQKENI. CDR3 residues: CASSPFTSGTSGEQYF. The DNA for the CDR3 is TGTGCCAGCTCACCGTTTACTTCCGGGACTAGCGGGGAGCAGTACTTC.

The genes are TRBV5-4 and TRBJ2-7; possibly TRBD2 for D (5 bases). The germline V gene has CDR1 SGHNT and CDR2 YYREEE (reference sequence). Between the trimmed V and J ends, which lost 0 bases and 4 bases, there was a span of 11 bases. CDR3 length: 14 amino acids. The CDR3 region is CASSLGVGLYEQYF. The CDR3 bases are TGTGCCAGCAGCTTGGGGGTAGGACTGTACGAGCAGTACTTC.

The chain employs TRBV10-2 and TRBJ1-5, with D unclear. Deletions cut 3 bases from V and 0 bases from J, with 0 bases between. CDR1 is WSHSY and CDR2 is SAAADI in the germline V gene. The CDR3 runs 12 residues. CDR3 in DNA: TGCGCCAGCAGTGATAGCAATCAGCCCCAGCATTTT. Its translation: CASSDSNQPQHF.

This chain uses TRBV9 with TRBJ2-2; D ambiguous. The CDR3 consists of 14 residues. CDR1 and CDR2 from the germline V gene are SGDLS and YYNGEE. V lost 2 bases to trimming and J lost 3 bases, with 8 bases between them. The CDR3 loop reads CASSVQRHTGELFF. CDR3 DNA sequence: TGTGCCAGCAGCGTCCAGAGACACACCGGGGAGCTGTTTTTT.

The V gene is TRBV7-6, the J gene TRBJ2-7; D call uncertain. The CDR3 is made up of 15 amino acids. Germline V gene data show CDR1 as SGHVS and CDR2 as FNYEAQ. V gave up 0 bases and J gave up 1 base, with 10 bases separating them. CDR3 sequence: CASSLAPGPSYEQYF. CDR3 in DNA: TGTGCCAGCAGCTTAGCGCCTGGACCATCCTACGAGCAGTACTTC. The complete variable domain, with remaining parts taken from reference TRBV7-6 and TRBJ2-7, reads GAGVSQSPRYKVTKRGQDVALRCDPISGHVSLYWYRQALGQGPEFLTYFNYEAQQDKSGLPNDRFSAERPEGSISTLTIQRTEQRDSAMYRCASSLAPGPSYEQYFGPGTRLTVT.

The rearrangement uses TRBV6-5 and TRBJ1-2; D gene uncertain. V was cut by 4 bases and J by 2 bases, with 17 bases left in between. From germline, CDR1 is MNHEY and CDR2 SVGAGI. This CDR3 contains 16 residues. Here the CDR3 DNA reads TGTGCCAGCAGTTTTCACAGCACTAAGCCGAACTATGGCTACACCTTC. Translated, it gives CASSFHSTKPNYGYTF.

V is TRBV9 and J is TRBJ2-6; D perhaps matches TRBD1 (6 bases). The V gene lost 0 bases and the J gene lost 0 bases, with 10 bases spanning the gap. This CDR3 is 17 amino acids long. CDR1 is SGDLS and CDR2 is YYNGEE in the germline V gene. CDR3 coding DNA: TGTGCCAGCAGCGTAGTTAGCAGGGGCTCTGGGGCCAACGTCCTGACTTTC. Translated, it gives CASSVVSRGSGANVLTF.

The rearrangement joins TRBV6-5 to TRBJ2-1; D is undetermined. CDR1 and CDR2 (germline): MNHEY, SVGAGI. Trimming took 0 bases from V and 5 from J, leaving 5 bases between them. CDR3 length: 13 amino acids. Here the CDR3 reads CASSYSPDNEQFF. In DNA form, the CDR3 reads TGTGCCAGCAGTTACTCTCCGGACAATGAGCAGTTCTTC.

V is TRBV5-1 and J is TRBJ2-1, with a weak D call TRBD1 (6 bases). Looked up from germline, CDR1 is SGHRS and CDR2 is YFSETQ. The CDR3 extends over 15 amino acids. Trimming pared 4 bases from V and 5 bases from J, leaving 16 bases between. In nucleotides, the CDR3 is TGCGCCAGCAGCCCTACAGGACAGACTAACAATGAGCAGTTCTTC. This codes for CASSPTGQTNNEQFF.

The gene calls are TRBV18 and TRBJ2-1, with 7 bases identical to TRBD1. The V gene end was trimmed by 0 bases and the J gene end by 0 bases; junction bases not matched to a gene: 5. CDR1 and CDR2 (germline): KGHSH, LQKENI. This CDR3 is built from 17 residues. The CDR3 region is CASSPPPGQNSYNEQFF. The DNA of the CDR3 is TGTGCCAGCTCACCACCTCCGGGACAGAACTCCTACAATGAGCAGTTCTTC.

This sequence joins TRBV25-1 and TRBJ2-2; 9 bases are shared with TRBD1. Germline V gives CDR1 MGHDK, CDR2 SYGVNS. The junction had 6 bases not matched to a gene; V was cut back by 8 bases and J by 5 bases. There are 14 residues in the CDR3. As DNA, the CDR3 is TGTGCCAGCCAGACACAGGGGGCGACCGGGGAGCTGTTTTTT. Amino acid sequence: CASQTQGATGELFF.

The chain employs TRBV4-2 and TRBJ2-1; TRBD2 matches 9 bases. The germline V gene encodes CDR1 LGHNA and CDR2 YNFKEQ. The J segment lost 8 bases and the V segment lost 0 bases, leaving 11 bases of the junction unmatched. The CDR3 totals 17 residues. The CDR3 bases are TGTGCCAGCAGCCAAGATCCATCGGGTAGCGGGAGACATGAGCAGTTCTTC. Protein: CASSQDPSGSGRHEQFF.

This chain connects TRBV25-1 to TRBJ2-3; possibly TRBD1 or TRBD2 for D (6 bases each). V lost 5 bases to trimming and J lost 6 bases, with 12 bases between them. The germline gives CDR1 MGHDK, CDR2 SYGVNS. The CDR3 sequence is 13 residues long. In nucleotides, the CDR3 is TGTGCCAGCAGTTTGGGGGGCCCCGATACGCAGTATTTT. Protein: CASSLGGPDTQYF.